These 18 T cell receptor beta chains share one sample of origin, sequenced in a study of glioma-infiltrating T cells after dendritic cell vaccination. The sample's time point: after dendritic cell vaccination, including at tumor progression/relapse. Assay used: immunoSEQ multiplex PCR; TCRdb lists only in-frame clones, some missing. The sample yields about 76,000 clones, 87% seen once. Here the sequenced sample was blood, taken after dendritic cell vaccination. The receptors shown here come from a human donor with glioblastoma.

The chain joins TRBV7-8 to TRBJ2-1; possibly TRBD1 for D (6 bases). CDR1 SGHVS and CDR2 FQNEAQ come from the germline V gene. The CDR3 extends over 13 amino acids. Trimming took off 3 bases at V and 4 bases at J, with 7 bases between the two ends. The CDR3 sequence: CASSLDRYNEQFF. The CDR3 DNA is TGTGCCAGCAGCTTGGACAGATACAATGAGCAGTTCTTC.

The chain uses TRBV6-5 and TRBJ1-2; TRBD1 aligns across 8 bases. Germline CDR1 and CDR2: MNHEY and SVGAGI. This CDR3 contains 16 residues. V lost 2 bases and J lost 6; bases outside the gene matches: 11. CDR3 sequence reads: CASSYQDRVAFHGYTF. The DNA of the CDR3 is TGTGCCAGCAGTTACCAGGACAGGGTGGCCTTTCATGGCTACACCTTC.

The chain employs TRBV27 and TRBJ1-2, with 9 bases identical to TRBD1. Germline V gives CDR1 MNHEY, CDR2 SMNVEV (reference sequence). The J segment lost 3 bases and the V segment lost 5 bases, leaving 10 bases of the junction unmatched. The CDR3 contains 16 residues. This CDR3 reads CASSVTPGQGDYGYTF. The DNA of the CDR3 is TGTGCCAGCAGTGTCACGCCGGGACAGGGAGACTATGGCTACACCTTC.

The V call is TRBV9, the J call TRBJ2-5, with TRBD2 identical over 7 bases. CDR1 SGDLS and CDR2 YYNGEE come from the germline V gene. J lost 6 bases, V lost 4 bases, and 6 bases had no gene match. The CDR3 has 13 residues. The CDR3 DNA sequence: TGTGCCAGCAGCTCCGCGGGGGTGCAGACCCAGTACTTC. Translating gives CASSSAGVQTQYF.

CDR3 sequence (DNA): TGTGCCAGCAGCCCCGGACACCGAGGCAACACCATATATTTT. Translation: CASSPGHRGNTIYF. The chain couples TRBV7-8 to TRBJ1-3; maybe TRBD1 (5 bases). CDR3 length: 14 amino acids. Germline CDR1 reads SGHVS; CDR2 reads FQNEAQ. V lost 5 bases to trimming and J lost 7 bases, with 15 bases between them. The whole variable domain, remainder taken from reference TRBV7-8 and TRBJ1-3, is GAGVSQSPRYKVAKRGQDVALRCDPISGHVSLFWYQQALGQGPEFLTYFQNEAQLDKSGLPSDRFFAERPEGSVSTLKIQRTQQEDSAVYLCASSPGHRGNTIYFGEGSWLTVV.

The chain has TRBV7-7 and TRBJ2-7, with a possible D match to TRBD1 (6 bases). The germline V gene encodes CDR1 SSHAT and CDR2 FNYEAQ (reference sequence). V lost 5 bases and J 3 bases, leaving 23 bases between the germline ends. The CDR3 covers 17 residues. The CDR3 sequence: CASSPGVGEGHNYEQYF. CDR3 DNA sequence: TGTGCCAGCAGCCCAGGGGTGGGCGAGGGGCACAACTACGAGCAGTACTTC.

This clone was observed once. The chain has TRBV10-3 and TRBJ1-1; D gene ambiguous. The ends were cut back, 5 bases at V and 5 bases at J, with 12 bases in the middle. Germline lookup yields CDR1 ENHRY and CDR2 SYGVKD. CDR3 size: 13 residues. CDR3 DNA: TGTGCCATCAGTAGAGAGGGAAGGACTGAAGCTTTCTTT. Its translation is CAISREGRTEAFF.

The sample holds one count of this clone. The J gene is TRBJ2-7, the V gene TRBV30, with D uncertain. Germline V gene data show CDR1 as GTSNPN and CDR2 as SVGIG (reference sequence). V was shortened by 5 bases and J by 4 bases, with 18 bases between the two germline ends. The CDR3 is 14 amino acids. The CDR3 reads CAWCPRGLAYEQYF. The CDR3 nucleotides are TGTGCCTGGTGCCCCCGCGGTCTCGCGTACGAGCAGTACTTC.

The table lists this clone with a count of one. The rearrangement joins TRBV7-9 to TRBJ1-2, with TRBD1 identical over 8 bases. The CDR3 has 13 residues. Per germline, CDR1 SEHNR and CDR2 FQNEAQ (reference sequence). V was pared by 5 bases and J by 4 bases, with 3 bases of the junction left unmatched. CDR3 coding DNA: TGTGCCAGCAGCCAGGGACAGGCCTATGGCTACACCTTC. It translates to CASSQGQAYGYTF.

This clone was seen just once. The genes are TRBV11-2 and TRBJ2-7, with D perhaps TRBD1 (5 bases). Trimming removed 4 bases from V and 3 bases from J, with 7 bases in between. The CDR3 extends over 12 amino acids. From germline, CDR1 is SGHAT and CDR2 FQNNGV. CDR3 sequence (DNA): TGTGCCAGCAGCTACGACAGCTACGAGCAGTACTTC. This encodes CASSYDSYEQYF.

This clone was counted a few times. The CDR3 here is CASRAVEAFF. CDR3 coding DNA: TGTGCCAGCAGGGCAGTTGAAGCTTTCTTT. This sequence joins TRBV2 and TRBJ1-1; D unclear. V was pared by 6 bases and J by 7 bases, with 6 bases between. Germline CDR1 SNHLY, CDR2 FYNNEI. The CDR3 runs to 10 residues.

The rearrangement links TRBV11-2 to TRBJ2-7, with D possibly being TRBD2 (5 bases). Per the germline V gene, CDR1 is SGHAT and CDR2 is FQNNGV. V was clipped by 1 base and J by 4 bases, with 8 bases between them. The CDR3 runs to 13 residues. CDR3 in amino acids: CASSLVGAYEQYF. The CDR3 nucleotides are TGTGCCAGCAGCTTAGTGGGAGCATACGAGCAGTACTTC.

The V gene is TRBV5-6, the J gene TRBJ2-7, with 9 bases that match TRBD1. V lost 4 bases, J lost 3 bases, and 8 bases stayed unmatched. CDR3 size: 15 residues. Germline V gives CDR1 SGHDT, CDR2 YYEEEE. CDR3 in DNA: TGTGCCAGCAGCAAGGGGGGACAGGGTAGCTACGAGCAGTACTTC. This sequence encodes CASSKGGQGSYEQYF. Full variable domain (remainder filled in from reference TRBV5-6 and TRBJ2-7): DAGVTQSPTHLIKTRGQQVTLRCSPKSGHDTVSWYQQALGQGPQFIFQYYEEEERQRGNFPDRFSGHQFPNYSSELNVNALLLGDSALYLCASSKGGQGSYEQYFGPGTRLTVT.

DNA of the CDR3: TGTGCCAGCAGTGTTATTTTTGAGGGAGGGCCCTACGAGCAGTACTTC. Its protein is CASSVIFEGGPYEQYF. The chain has TRBV6-1 and TRBJ2-7, with TRBD2 matching 7 bases. The CDR3 totals 16 residues. J was trimmed by 2 bases and V by 4 bases; bases with no gene match: 11. Germline values: CDR1 MNHNS, CDR2 SASEGT.

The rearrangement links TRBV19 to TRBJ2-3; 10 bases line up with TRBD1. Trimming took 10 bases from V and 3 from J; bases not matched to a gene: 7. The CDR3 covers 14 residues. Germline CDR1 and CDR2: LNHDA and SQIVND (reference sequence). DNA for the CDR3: TGTGCCACCATGACAGGGGGCGATACAGATACGCAGTATTTT. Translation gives CATMTGGDTDTQYF.

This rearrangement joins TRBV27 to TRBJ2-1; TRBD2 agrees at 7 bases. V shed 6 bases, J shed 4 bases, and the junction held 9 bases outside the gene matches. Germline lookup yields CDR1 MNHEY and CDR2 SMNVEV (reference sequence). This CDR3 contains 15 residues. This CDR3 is CASSSPGLPYNEQFF. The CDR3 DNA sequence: TGTGCCAGCAGCTCACCGGGACTACCGTACAATGAGCAGTTCTTC.

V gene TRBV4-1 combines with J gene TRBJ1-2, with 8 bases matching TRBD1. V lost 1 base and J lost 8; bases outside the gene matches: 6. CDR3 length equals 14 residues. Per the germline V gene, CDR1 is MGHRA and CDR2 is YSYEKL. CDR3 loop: CASSQAVGTGGYTF. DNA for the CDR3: TGCGCCAGCAGCCAAGCGGTGGGGACAGGAGGCTACACCTTC.

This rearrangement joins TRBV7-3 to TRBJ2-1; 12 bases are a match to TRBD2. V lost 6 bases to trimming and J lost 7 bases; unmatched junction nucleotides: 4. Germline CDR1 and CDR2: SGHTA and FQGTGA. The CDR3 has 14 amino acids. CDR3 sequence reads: CASSWGLAGNEQFF. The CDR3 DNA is TGTGCCAGCAGTTGGGGACTAGCGGGTAATGAGCAGTTCTTC.